This T cell receptor (beta chain) was obtained from a study of T cell responses to AZD1222 COVID-19 vaccine. Study-wide points: Sampled repertoires all dated from after the peak T cell response. Just a handful of AZD1222 recipients tested seropositive at baseline. Spike was spanned by vaccine-associated CD4 TCRs, with dominance at 160-218 and 743-854.

Second doses at about 4 or about 12 weeks were pooled. Here immunoSEQ multiplex PCR was the method, and the copy in TCRdb shows in-frame clones only, minus some. The data contain fewer than 130,000 clones, 87% of them singletons. This clone was observed a single time. The antigen is not known. Unmatched junction bases numbered 28, after V lost 0 bases and J lost 6 bases. Germline lookup yields CDR1 SGHVT and CDR2 SQSDAQ. CDR3 size: 23 residues. This chain uses TRBV7-4 with TRBJ2-3; 9 bases line up with TRBD2. The receptor was isolated from an adult who received the AZD1222 COVID-19 vaccine. The sequenced sample was peripheral blood, obtained 28 days after the second AZD1222 dose. The CDR3 region has the DNA TGTGCCAGCAGCTTAGCCACAGCTGTCCTCATCCGGCGGGTAGCGGGAGAGAGGGATACGCAGTATTTT. Translated: CASSLATAVLIRRVAGERDTQYF.